The present entry profiles one TCR beta chain with its context. Antigen specificity is unknown. These data originate in a study of OX40 agonist ivuxolimab in advanced cancers. Germline CDR1 is MDHEN and CDR2 is SYDVKM. V lost 5 bases, J lost 4 bases, and 4 bases stayed unmatched. This CDR3 contains 13 residues. Study-wide results and caveats: The CD4+ and CD8+ T cells in the blood had expanded clonally by week 6 at 0.1 to 3.0 mg/kg. Antigen specificity of clonally expanded peripheral T cells was not established.

Libraries were prepared by immunoSEQ multiplex PCR; TCRdb keeps only in-frame clonotypes and omits some of them. The sample contains 70,000 to 95,000 clones, 90% of which appear only once. The material was CD4+ or CD8+ T cells sorted from blood, obtained in a trial of the OX40 agonist ivuxolimab. This sequence was found in an adult with an advanced solid tumor such as melanoma, head and neck, liver or kidney cancer. The J gene is TRBJ1-2, the V gene TRBV28, with 7 bases fitting TRBD1. CDR3: CASSGDRVYGYTF. The CDR3 DNA sequence: TGTGCCAGCAGTGGAGACAGGGTCTATGGCTACACCTTC.